The clone carrying this T cell receptor (beta chain) was picked up many times. The data originate from a study of T cells after yellow fever vaccination. On the study more broadly: In the case of low-cell-number fractions, SMART-Seq v4 Ultra Low Input was used for preparation.

TCRdb recomputed calls from the 5' RACE reads with MiXCR, one row per CDR3 protein. The sample includes about 400,000 distinct CDR3 sequences, 6.2% seen only once; the top ten take approximately 16%. CDR1 is SGHTA and CDR2 is FQGNSA in the germline V gene. Trimming took off 4 bases at V and 1 base at J, with 8 bases between the two ends. The CDR3 spans 14 residues. The sequencing used PBMCs, collected 5 days after the yellow fever booster vaccination. The chain has TRBV7-2 and TRBJ2-1, with a weak D call TRBD2 (6 bases). This receptor was taken from a man under 40 who received the YFV17D yellow fever vaccine. CDR3 sequence reads: CASSWRESYNEQFF. CDR3 DNA: TGTGCCAGCAGCTGGCGGGAATCCTACAATGAGCAGTTCTTC.